Following are 21 T cell receptor beta chains from one sample sequenced in a study of Graves' ophthalmopathy and Graves' hyperthyroidism. The sequenced template was RNA, covering the TCR beta CDR3 region. The first round was an RT-PCR with HTBI primers, and the second round was a multiplex PCR. TCRdb re-called the multiplex PCR reads through MiXCR, storing one row per CDR3 protein. Among approximately 700,000 distinct CDR3 sequences, about 41% were seen once, and the ten largest hold 2.5% to 3.5%. The sample consisted of peripheral blood. The source is an adult man with Graves' ophthalmopathy.

The chain combines TRBV25-1 with TRBJ2-3; 10 nucleotides align to TRBD2. CDR1 is MGHDK, CDR2 SYGVNS, per germline. With V trimmed by 2 bases and J by 2 bases, 16 bases remained unmatched. The CDR3 length is 20 residues. The DNA for the CDR3 is TGTGCCAGCAGTGAAGGGAGTCACCTTCGAGCGGGAGGGCCCACAGATACGCAGTATTTT. It specifies CASSEGSHLRAGGPTDTQYF.

This clonotype turned up a few times. The DNA of the CDR3 is TGTGCCAGCAGCCAAGGACGTCCCCTCGAGCAGTACTTC. It encodes CASSQGRPLEQYF. This chain links TRBV7-9 with TRBJ2-7; D is uncertain. Trimming took off 5 bases at V and 6 bases at J, with 14 bases between the two ends. The CDR3 runs to 13 residues. Germline CDR1 SEHNR, CDR2 FQNEAQ (reference sequence).

This chain uses TRBV29-1 with TRBJ1-2, with D hard to call. The V end lost 4 bases, the J end lost 3 bases, and 15 bases lay between the germline ends. The length of the CDR3 is 14 residues. The germline V gene has CDR1 SQVTM and CDR2 ANQGSEA. The CDR3 protein is CSVGRTGPDYGYTF. CDR3 nucleotide sequence: TGCAGCGTTGGGCGGACCGGGCCAGACTATGGCTACACCTTC.

This chain links TRBV7-2 with TRBJ2-5; 7 bases line up with TRBD2. The germline CDR1 and CDR2 sequences are SGHTA and FQGNSA. V shed 4 bases and J 2 bases; nucleotides not matched to a gene: 7. The CDR3 has 15 amino acids. Here the CDR3 DNA reads TGTGCCAGCAGCTCCCAAGCGGGGCCGCAAGAGACCCAGTACTTC. This codes for CASSSQAGPQETQYF.

CDR3 sequence: CASSKKGAVAGRNTIYF. The CDR3 coding sequence is TGTGCCAGCAGCAAAAAGGGGGCAGTGGCCGGTCGAAACACCATATATTTT. This chain uses TRBV7-8 with TRBJ1-3, with 7 bases aligning to TRBD1. Trimming took 5 bases from V and 5 from J; bases not matched to a gene: 15. The length of the CDR3 is 17 residues. Germline V lookup: CDR1 SGHVS, CDR2 FQNEAQ.

This chain's CDR3 is CAWSPRQGSEAFF. Written as DNA, the CDR3 is TGTGCCTGGAGCCCACGGCAGGGTAGTGAAGCTTTCTTT. The rearrangement uses TRBV30 and TRBJ1-1; a weak D match, TRBD1 (5 bases). V dropped 3 bases and J dropped 7 bases, with 15 bases sitting between them. CDR3 size: 13 residues. The V gene's germline CDR1 is GTSNPN and CDR2 SVGIG (reference sequence).

This clonotype was recorded many times. V is TRBV29-1 and J is TRBJ1-2, with 7 bases fitting TRBD1. This CDR3 contains 12 residues. V lost 6 bases and J lost 7; bases outside the gene matches: 8. Germline V lookup: CDR1 SQVTM, CDR2 ANQGSEA. CDR3 loop: CSVSGGGSGYTF. The CDR3 coding sequence is TGCAGCGTCTCAGGGGGGGGCTCTGGCTACACCTTC. The full variable domain, its missing parts supplied by reference TRBV29-1 and TRBJ1-2, is SAVISQKPSRDICQRGTSLTIQCQVDSQVTMMFWYRQQPGQSLTLIATANQGSEATYESGFVIDKFPISRPNLTFSTLTVSNMSPEDSSIYLCSVSGGGSGYTFGSGTRLTVV.

Worth noting for this clonotype: A read error is possible here, since a much larger clone lies one base away. The V gene is TRBV11-2, the J gene TRBJ1-6; D possibly corresponds to TRBD1 (6 bases). This CDR3 has 15 residues. In germline, CDR1 is SGHAT, CDR2 FQNNGV. The CDR3 sequence: CASSPGSGDNSPPHF. DNA for the CDR3: TGCGCCAGCAGCCCCGGTTCAGGGGATAATTCACCCCCCCACTTT.

This clonotype was seen more than once but under ten times. The chain couples TRBV30 to TRBJ2-6; TRBD1 agrees at 7 bases. This CDR3 region has 15 residues. Germline CDR1 and CDR2: GTSNPN and SVGIG (reference sequence). The V segment lost 7 bases and the J segment 8 bases; nucleotides outside the gene matches: 14. CDR3 amino acids: CALRLSGGKTNVLTF. The CDR3, as DNA: TGTGCCTTGCGACTCTCAGGGGGTAAGACCAACGTCCTGACTTTC.

The chain recombines TRBV10-3 with TRBJ2-5; a possible D gene is TRBD2 (5 bases). The germline CDR1 and CDR2 sequences are ENHRY and SYGVKD. The length of the CDR3 is 13 residues. V shed 10 bases and J shed 7 bases, with 19 bases lying between them. CDR3 sequence (DNA): TGTGCCAGCGGCCCCTGGGGAGATGGGACCCAGTACTTC. Translated: CASGPWGDGTQYF.

This clonotype has at least ten counts. The V and J genes are TRBV20-1 and TRBJ1-1, with a possible D match to TRBD1 (6 bases). The length of the CDR3 is 11 residues. V dropped 5 bases and J dropped 11 bases, with 15 bases sitting between them. The germline gives CDR1 DFQATT, CDR2 SNEGSKA (reference sequence). The CDR3: CSAQQGFKAFF. In DNA, the CDR3 is TGCAGTGCTCAACAGGGATTTAAGGCTTTCTTT.

The chain uses TRBV10-3 and TRBJ1-6; 8 bases agree with TRBD1. The germline gives CDR1 ENHRY, CDR2 SYGVKD. The ends lost 7 bases at V and 17 bases at J; junction bases unmatched: 13. The CDR3 runs 13 residues. CDR3 loop: CAITERTGTGIHF. CDR3 nucleotide sequence: TGTGCCATCACCGAAAGAACCGGGACAGGCATCCACTTT.

In the case of this clonotype: It may be a read error: a sequence one base away is much more abundant. The V and J genes are TRBV9 and TRBJ1-5, with D possibly TRBD1 on 6 matching bases. The CDR3 length is 14 residues. The germline gives CDR1 SGDLS, CDR2 YYNGEE. The CDR3 sequence is CASSKGGYNKPQHF. The CDR3 DNA reads as TGTGCCAGCAGCAAGGGGGGATACAATAAGCCCCAGCATTTT.

V gene TRBV7-9 combines with J gene TRBJ2-5; the D gene is possibly TRBD2 (5 bases). Germline V gene data show CDR1 as SEHNR and CDR2 as FQNEAQ (reference sequence). The CDR3 has 15 residues. V lost 5 bases and J lost 9, with 22 bases in between. CDR3 DNA sequence: TGTGCCAGCAGCAGAGAGAGGTACACCGGGGAGCCCCAGTACTTC. The encoded protein is CASSRERYTGEPQYF. Using reference TRBV7-9 and TRBJ2-5 for the parts outside the CDR3, the full variable domain is DTGVSQNPRHKITKRGQNVTFRCDPISEHNRLYWYRQTLGQGPEFLTYFQNEAQLEKSRLLSDRFSAERPKGSFSTLEIQRTEQGDSAMYLCASSRERYTGEPQYFGPGTRLLVL.

This clonotype showed up many times. The J gene is TRBJ1-1, the V gene TRBV11-3; D might be TRBD1 (5 bases). The CDR3 totals 14 residues. Trimming cost V 5 bases and J 3 bases, with 13 bases left between them. CDR1 SGHNT and CDR2 YENEEA come from the germline V gene. CDR3 DNA: TGTGCCAGCAGCATATCTACAGGATACACTGAAGCTTTCTTT. Amino acid sequence: CASSISTGYTEAFF.

This clonotype was found a few times. CDR3 amino acids: CASSQDWGVNTEAFF. The CDR3 coding sequence is TGTGCCAGCAGCCAAGATTGGGGGGTCAACACTGAAGCTTTCTTT. This chain connects TRBV14 to TRBJ1-1, with D perhaps TRBD1 (5 bases). V lost 0 bases to trimming and J lost 2 bases, with 10 bases between them. The germline V gene encodes CDR1 SGHDN and CDR2 FVKESK. CDR3 size: 15 residues.

The rearrangement uses TRBV10-3 and TRBJ2-2; D uncertain. This CDR3 region has 14 residues. The germline gives CDR1 ENHRY, CDR2 SYGVKD. V was clipped by 7 bases and J by 3 bases, with 12 bases between them. CDR3 nucleotides: TGTGCCATCATCGACGGAAGCTACACCGGGGAGCTGTTTTTT. Its protein product is CAIIDGSYTGELFF.

This clonotype was seen just once. The rearrangement joins TRBV24-1 to TRBJ1-4; D is unclear. The germline V and J ends were trimmed by 3 bases and 7 bases, with 11 bases remaining between them. Germline V gives CDR1 KGHDR, CDR2 SFDVKD. CDR3 size: 14 residues. The CDR3 DNA sequence: TGTGCCACCAGTGATGCCAGCGAGGGTGAAAAACTGTTTTTT. It is translated as CATSDASEGEKLFF.

This clonotype showed up many times. The V gene is TRBV7-2, the J gene TRBJ1-6, with 9 bases identical to TRBD1. Germline-derived CDR1 and CDR2 are SGHTA and FQGNSA. The length of the CDR3 is 15 residues. The ends lost 4 bases at V and 8 bases at J; junction bases unmatched: 6. The CDR3 nucleotides are TGTGCCAGCAGCTCCCCGGGACAGGGCTATTCACCCCTCCACTTT. Translated: CASSSPGQGYSPLHF.

This clonotype was counted a few times. The chain joins TRBV20-1 to TRBJ2-2, with D possibly TRBD1 on 6 matching bases. This CDR3 contains 16 residues. The germline V gene encodes CDR1 DFQATT and CDR2 SNEGSKA (reference sequence). The V gene lost 6 bases and the J gene lost 4 bases, with 21 bases spanning the gap. The CDR3 loop reads CSASGAGQRGTGELFF. CDR3 bases: TGCAGTGCCTCAGGGGCCGGACAACGGGGCACCGGGGAGCTGTTTTTT.

Remarks on this clonotype: The junction departs from germline at one end; a sequencing error may be responsible. This sequence joins TRBV7-9 and TRBJ2-6; a weak D match, TRBD2 (5 bases). The germline V gene has CDR1 SEHNR and CDR2 FQNEAQ (reference sequence). This CDR3 spans 17 amino acids. The CDR3 nucleotides are TGTGCCGGCAGCCAAGAGGTGGCCGGACTTGGGGCCAACGTCCTGACTTTC. Protein product: CAGSQEVAGLGANVLTF.